This T cell receptor beta chain derives from a study of PD-L1 blockade in urothelial cancer (dated by TCRdb to 2016 to 2017). For context, the study as a whole: All patients started therapy around 2014 and received atezolizumab 1,200 mg intravenously every 3 weeks. TCR sequencing covered pretreatment tumor samples and matched, serially collected peripheral blood taken before and after atezolizumab treatment. In the same patients, pretreatment tumors underwent whole exome sequencing and RNA sequencing in addition to TCR sequencing. About 85% of the roughly 29 patients were identified as males with urothelial cancer of bladder origin, and a prior smoking history was reported by 18 of 29 patients. Pretreatment blood TCR-seq was available for fewer than 30 patients, at least one posttreatment blood collection was obtained for 25 or so patients, and tumor TCR-seq was available for 25 or so patients. A median of approximately 140,000 T cells and 83,000 or so unique TCRs was obtained from blood samples, and a median clonality of approximately 0.086 was observed. Progression-free survival longer than 6 months counted as durable clinical benefit, and TCR features were additionally tested against both progression-free and overall survival. Patients had an ECOG performance status of 0 or 1 and had received between 0 and 3 prior chemotherapy regimens. Blood samples were analyzed 3 weeks after the start of treatment (second dose) and 6 weeks after the start of treatment. The study was an exploratory multi-omic analysis of somatic, immune and clinical correlates of response to PD-L1 blockade with atezolizumab in urothelial cancer. Durable clinical benefit was achieved by nine patients and was not achieved by 20 patients. Points the paper makes about the study in general: A pretreatment peripheral blood TCR clonality below the median was linked to improved progression-free and overall survival. Patients with durable benefit showed greater expansion of tumor-associated TCR clones in peripheral blood 3 weeks after starting treatment (n of about 20, p = 0.022). Because the sample size was small (n of about 29) and many of the analyses were exploratory, the results are meant to be hypothesis-generating.

On this clone itself: Its cognate antigen has yet to be identified. No much larger clone is present one base from it, and per-base qualities are unavailable.

A cohort of about 30 patients with locally advanced or metastatic urothelial carcinoma, treated at Memorial Sloan Kettering on a trial protocol, was included. Peripheral blood mononuclear cells were collected pretreatment and during treatment, at between 1 and 8 total time points per patient. The Qiagen DNeasy Blood extraction kit was used to purify genomic DNA from total PBMCs and tumor samples. PBMCs were collected pretreatment and during treatment and were isolated and stored as previously described. The CDR3 measures 16 amino acids from cysteine to phenylalanine. Here the CDR3 DNA is all that survives: 48 bases in frame from base 1. The germline V gene encodes CDR1 KGHSH and CDR2 LQKENI. At the junction V is shortened by 1 base and J by 2 bases; bases outside the gene matches: 2. Synthetic TCR analog templates were spiked into each PCR to estimate absolute template abundance from read counts. Using the immunoSEQ assay, TCRbeta CDR3 regions were amplified from genomic DNA with bias-controlled V and J gene primers. Sequencing of rearranged TCRbeta segments was done at approximately 20X coverage. In the authors' own workflow: Clustering was used to correct sequencing errors, and CDR3s were annotated against IMGT to assign V, D and J genes. Only productive TCRbeta rearrangements were used in downstream analyses, excluding out-of-frame or stop-codon sequences. Clonality was computed as one minus Shannon entropy normalized by the log of the number of unique productive sequences. Clones differing between time points or between blood and tumor were identified by Fisher's exact test with Benjamini-Hochberg correction at adjusted p below 0.01. TCRdb limited this immuneACCESS table to in-frame rearrangements with V and J called. A share of clones is missing; checked studies link under half to unresolved V genes, and the rest is unexplained. Clonal size and the V and J genes are those of that table, whereas D and trimming came from the DNA. For this sample the table gives around 80,000 clones, of which around 90% were detected only once. The ten largest clones add up to roughly 5.2% of the sample.

This chain joins TRBV18 to TRBJ2-6; a stretch of 7 junction bases matches TRBD1. This receptor was taken from a woman between 65 and 79 years old with urothelial cancer. This material consisted of PBMCs, taken around atezolizumab (anti-PD-L1) treatment. The DNA is as follows: TGTGCCAGCTCACCACAGGGGGCGGCTGGGGCCAACGTCCTGACTTTC. Its protein product is CASSPQGAAGANVLTF.